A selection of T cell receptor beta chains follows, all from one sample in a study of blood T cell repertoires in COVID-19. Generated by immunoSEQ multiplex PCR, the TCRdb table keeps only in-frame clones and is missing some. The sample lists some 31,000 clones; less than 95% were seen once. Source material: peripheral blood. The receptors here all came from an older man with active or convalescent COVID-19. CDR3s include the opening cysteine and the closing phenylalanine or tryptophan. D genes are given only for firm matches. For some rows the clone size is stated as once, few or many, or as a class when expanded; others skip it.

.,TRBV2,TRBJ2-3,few,CASSGEVYTDTQYF,TGTGCCAGCAGTGGAGAGGTATACACAGATACGCAGTATTTT
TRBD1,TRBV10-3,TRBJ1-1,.,CATSSGQGGRDTEAFF,TGTGCCACCAGCTCGGGACAGGGAGGAAGGGACACTGAAGCTTTCTTT
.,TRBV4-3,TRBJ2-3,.,CASSQDRYTDTQYF,TGCGCCAGCAGCCAAGATCGGTACACAGATACGCAGTATTTT
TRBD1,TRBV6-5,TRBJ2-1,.,CASSPGTGDGNEQFF,TGTGCCAGCAGTCCCGGGACAGGGGATGGGAATGAGCAGTTCTTC
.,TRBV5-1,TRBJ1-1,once,CASSLAGGPEAFF,TGCGCCAGCAGTCTCGCGGGGGGCCCTGAAGCTTTCTTT
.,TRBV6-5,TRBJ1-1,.,CASTNGQGWTEAFF,TGTGCCAGCACCAACGGTCAGGGATGGACTGAAGCTTTCTTT
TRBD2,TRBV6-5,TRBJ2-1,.,CASSYSGTSGGAVLF,TGTGCCAGCAGTTACTCGGGGACTAGCGGGGGGGCCGTCCTCTTC
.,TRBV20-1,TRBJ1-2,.,CSARDQRIQTF,TGCAGTGCTAGAGATCAGAGGATTCAAACCTTC
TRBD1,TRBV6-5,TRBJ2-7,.,CASSYHGTGDYEQYF,TGTGCCAGCAGTTACCACGGGACAGGGGACTACGAGCAGTACTTC
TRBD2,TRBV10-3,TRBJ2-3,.,CATRTSGADTQYF,TGTGCCACCCGGACTAGCGGGGCAGATACGCAGTATTTT
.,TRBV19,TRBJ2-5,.,CASSIGALTEQETQYF,TGTGCCAGTAGTATAGGTGCCCTCACTGAGCAAGAGACCCAGTACTTC
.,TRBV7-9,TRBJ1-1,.,CASSLRGTAGEAFF,TGTGCCAGCAGCTTACGGGGGACCGCAGGAGAAGCTTTCTTT
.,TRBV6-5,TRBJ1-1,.,CASTIDTNTEAFF,TGTGCCAGCACCATTGACACGAACACTGAAGCTTTCTTT
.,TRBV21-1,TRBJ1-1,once,CASSSRVVNTEAFF,TGTGCCAGCAGCTCCAGGGTAGTCAACACTGAAGCTTTCTTT
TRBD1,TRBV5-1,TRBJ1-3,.,CASSLGGQGSGNTIYF,TGCGCCAGCAGCTTGGGGGGACAGGGAAGTGGAAACACCATATATTTT
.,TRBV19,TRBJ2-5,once,CASSTQGVQETQYF,TGTGCCAGTAGTACCCAGGGCGTCCAAGAGACCCAGTACTTC
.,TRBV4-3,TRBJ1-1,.,CASSHRTEAFF,TGCGCCAGCAGCCATCGCACTGAAGCTTTCTTT
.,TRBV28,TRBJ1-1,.,CASSLPHEVAFF,TGTGCCAGCAGTTTACCACACGAAGTGGCTTTCTTT